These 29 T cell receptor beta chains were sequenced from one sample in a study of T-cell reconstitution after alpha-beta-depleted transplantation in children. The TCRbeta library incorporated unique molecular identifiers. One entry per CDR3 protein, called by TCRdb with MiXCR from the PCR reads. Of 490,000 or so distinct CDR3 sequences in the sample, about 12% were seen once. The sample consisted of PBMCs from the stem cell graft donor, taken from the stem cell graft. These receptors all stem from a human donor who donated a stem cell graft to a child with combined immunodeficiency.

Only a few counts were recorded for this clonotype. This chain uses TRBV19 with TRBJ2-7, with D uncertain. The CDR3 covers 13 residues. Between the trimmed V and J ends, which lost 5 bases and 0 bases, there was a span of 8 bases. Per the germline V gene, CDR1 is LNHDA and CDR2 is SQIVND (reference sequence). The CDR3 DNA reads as TGTGCCAGTAGTGAAACAGCCTCCTACGAGCAGTACTTC. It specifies CASSETASYEQYF.

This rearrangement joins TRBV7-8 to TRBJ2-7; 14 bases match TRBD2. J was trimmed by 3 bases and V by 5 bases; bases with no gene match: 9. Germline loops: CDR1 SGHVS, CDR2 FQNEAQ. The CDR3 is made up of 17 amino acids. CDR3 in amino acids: CASSPRLAGGSNYEQYF. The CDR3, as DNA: TGTGCCAGCAGCCCAAGACTAGCGGGAGGGTCCAACTACGAGCAGTACTTC.

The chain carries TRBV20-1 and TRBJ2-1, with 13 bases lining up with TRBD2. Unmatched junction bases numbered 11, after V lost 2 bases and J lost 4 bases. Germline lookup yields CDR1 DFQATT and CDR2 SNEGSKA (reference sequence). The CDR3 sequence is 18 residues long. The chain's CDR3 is CSARFSLGLAGSYNEQFF. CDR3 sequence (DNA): TGCAGTGCTAGATTCTCCCTGGGACTAGCGGGATCTTACAATGAGCAGTTCTTC.

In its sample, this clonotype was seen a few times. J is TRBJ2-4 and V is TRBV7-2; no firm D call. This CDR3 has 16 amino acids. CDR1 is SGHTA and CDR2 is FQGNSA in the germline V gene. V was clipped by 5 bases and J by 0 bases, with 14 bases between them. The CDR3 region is CASSPDGSLAKNIQYF. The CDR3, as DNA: TGTGCCAGCAGCCCCGACGGATCCCTAGCCAAAAACATTCAGTACTTC.

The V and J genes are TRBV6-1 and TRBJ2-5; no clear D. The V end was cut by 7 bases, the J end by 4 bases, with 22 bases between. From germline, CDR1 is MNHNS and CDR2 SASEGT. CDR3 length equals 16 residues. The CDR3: CASIPSWPISIETQYF. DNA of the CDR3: TGTGCCAGCATACCGTCCTGGCCAATTTCGATAGAGACCCAGTACTTC.

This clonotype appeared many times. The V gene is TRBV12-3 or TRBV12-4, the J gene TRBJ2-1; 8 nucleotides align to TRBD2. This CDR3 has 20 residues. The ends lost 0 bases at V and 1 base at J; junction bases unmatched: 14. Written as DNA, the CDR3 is TGTGCCAGCAGTTTAGCTCCCCCTCGACTAGCGAACCCGTCCTACAATGAGCAGTTCTTC. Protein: CASSLAPPRLANPSYNEQFF.

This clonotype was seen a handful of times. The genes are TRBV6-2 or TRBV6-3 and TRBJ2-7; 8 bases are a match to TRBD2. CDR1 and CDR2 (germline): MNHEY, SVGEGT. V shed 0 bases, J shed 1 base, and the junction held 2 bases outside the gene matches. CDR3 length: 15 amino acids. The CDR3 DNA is TGTGCCAGCAGTTACTCGCTAGCGGGTTCCTACGAGCAGTACTTC. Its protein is CASSYSLAGSYEQYF.

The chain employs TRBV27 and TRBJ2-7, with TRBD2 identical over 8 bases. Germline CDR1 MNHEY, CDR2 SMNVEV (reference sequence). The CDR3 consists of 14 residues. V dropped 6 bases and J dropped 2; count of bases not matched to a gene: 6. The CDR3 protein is CASSLAGTPYEQYF. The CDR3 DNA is TGTGCCAGCAGCTTAGCGGGAACTCCCTACGAGCAGTACTTC.

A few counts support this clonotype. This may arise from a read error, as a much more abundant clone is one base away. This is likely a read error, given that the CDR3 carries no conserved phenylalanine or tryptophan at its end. CDR3 sequence reads: CASRIGPAGNTIYC. CDR3 DNA sequence: TGTGCCAGTCGCATTGGTCCTGCTGGAAACACCATATATTGT. The chain is built from TRBV12-3 or TRBV12-4 and TRBJ1-3; D is undetermined. Trimming left V 9 bases short and J 2 bases short, with 14 bases between. This CDR3 spans 14 amino acids.

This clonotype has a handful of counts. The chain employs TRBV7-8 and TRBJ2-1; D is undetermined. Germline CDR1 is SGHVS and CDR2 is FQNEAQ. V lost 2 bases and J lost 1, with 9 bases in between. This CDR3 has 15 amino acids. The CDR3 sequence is CASSLNYASYNEQFF. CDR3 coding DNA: TGTGCCAGCAGCTTAAACTACGCATCCTACAATGAGCAGTTCTTC. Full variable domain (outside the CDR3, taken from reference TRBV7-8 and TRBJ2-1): GAGVSQSPRYKVAKRGQDVALRCDPISGHVSLFWYQQALGQGPEFLTYFQNEAQLDKSGLPSDRFFAERPEGSVSTLKIQRTQQEDSAVYLCASSLNYASYNEQFFGPGTRLTVL.

As DNA, the CDR3 is TGTGCCATCAGTGAAAACCGGGACAGGGGGCTCAATGAGCAGTTCTTC. Translation gives CAISENRDRGLNEQFF. The V and J genes are TRBV10-3 and TRBJ2-1; 12 nucleotides agree with TRBD1. V shed 3 bases, J shed 6 bases, and the junction held 6 bases outside the gene matches. The CDR3 contains 16 residues. Germline V gene sequence: CDR1 ENHRY, CDR2 SYGVKD.

CDR3 protein: CSAKGDRTNYGYTF. CDR3 DNA sequence: TGCAGTGCCAAGGGGGACAGAACTAACTATGGCTACACCTTC. The chain employs TRBV20-1 and TRBJ1-2, with 7 bases fitting TRBD1. Germline-derived CDR1 and CDR2 are DFQATT and SNEGSKA (reference sequence). This CDR3 region has 14 residues. J lost 0 bases, V lost 6 bases, and 7 bases had no gene match.

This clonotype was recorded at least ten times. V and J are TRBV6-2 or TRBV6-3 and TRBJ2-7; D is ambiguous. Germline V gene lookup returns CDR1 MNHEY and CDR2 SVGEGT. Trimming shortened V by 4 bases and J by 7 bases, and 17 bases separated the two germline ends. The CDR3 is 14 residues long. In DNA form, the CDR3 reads TGTGCCAGCAGTTTCCGGCAGCCCCTTACGGAGCAGTACTTC. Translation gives CASSFRQPLTEQYF.

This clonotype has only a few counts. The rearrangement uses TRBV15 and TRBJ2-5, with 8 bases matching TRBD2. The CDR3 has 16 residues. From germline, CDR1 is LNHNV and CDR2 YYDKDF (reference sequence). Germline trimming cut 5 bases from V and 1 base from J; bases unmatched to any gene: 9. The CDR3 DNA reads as TGTGCCACCAGCGTAGTTAAGCGGGGGTTCCAAGAGACCCAGTACTTC. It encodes CATSVVKRGFQETQYF.

Written as DNA, the CDR3 is TGTGCCAGCACCCCCTCCCTAGGCGACAATCAGCCCCAGCATTTT. Its protein is CASTPSLGDNQPQHF. The chain employs TRBV28 and TRBJ1-5; unclear D gene. V shed 7 bases and J shed 3 bases, with 16 bases lying between them. Germline CDR1 MDHEN, CDR2 SYDVKM. The CDR3 loop spans 15 amino acids. Full variable domain (rest looked up from reference TRBV28 and TRBJ1-5): DVKVTQSSRYLVKRTGEKVFLECVQDMDHENMFWYRQDPGLGLRLIYFSYDVKMKEKGDIPEGYSVSREKKERFSLILESASTNQTSMYLCASTPSLGDNQPQHFGDGTRLSIL.

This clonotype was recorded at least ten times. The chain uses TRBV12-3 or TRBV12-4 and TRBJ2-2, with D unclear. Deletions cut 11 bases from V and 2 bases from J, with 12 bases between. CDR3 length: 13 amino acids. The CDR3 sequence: CACKRPNTGELFF. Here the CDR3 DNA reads TGTGCCTGCAAGAGGCCTAACACCGGGGAGCTGTTTTTT.

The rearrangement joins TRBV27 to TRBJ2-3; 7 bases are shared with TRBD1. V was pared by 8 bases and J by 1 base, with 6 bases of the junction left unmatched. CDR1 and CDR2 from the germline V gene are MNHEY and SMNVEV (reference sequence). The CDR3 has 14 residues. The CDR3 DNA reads TGTGCCAGCCTAGACAGGGCCCGCACAGATACGCAGTATTTT. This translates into CASLDRARTDTQYF.

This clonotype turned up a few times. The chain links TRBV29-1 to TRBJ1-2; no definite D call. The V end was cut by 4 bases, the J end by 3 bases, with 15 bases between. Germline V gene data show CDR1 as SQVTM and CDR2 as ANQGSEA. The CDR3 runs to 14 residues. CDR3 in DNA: TGCAGCGTTGTTCAGGCAGGCTTGGACTATGGCTACACCTTC. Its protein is CSVVQAGLDYGYTF.

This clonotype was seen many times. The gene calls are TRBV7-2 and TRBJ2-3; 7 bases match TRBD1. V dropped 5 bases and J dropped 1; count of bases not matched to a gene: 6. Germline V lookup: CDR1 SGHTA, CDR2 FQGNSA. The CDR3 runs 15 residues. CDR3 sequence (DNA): TGTGCCAGCAGCCCAAGACAGGGTGGCACAGATACGCAGTATTTT. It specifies CASSPRQGGTDTQYF.

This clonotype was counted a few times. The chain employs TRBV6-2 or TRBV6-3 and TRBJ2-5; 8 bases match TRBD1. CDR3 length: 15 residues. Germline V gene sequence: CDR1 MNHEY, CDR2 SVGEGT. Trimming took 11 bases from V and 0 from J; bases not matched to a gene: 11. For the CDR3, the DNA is TGTGCCGCTCGGACAGGGAGGACGTACCAAGAGACCCAGTACTTC. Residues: CAARTGRTYQETQYF.

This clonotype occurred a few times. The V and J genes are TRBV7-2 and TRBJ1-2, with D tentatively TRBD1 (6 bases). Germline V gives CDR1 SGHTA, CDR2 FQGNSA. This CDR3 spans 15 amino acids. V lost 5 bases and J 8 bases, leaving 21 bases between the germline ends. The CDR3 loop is CASSPTPPTGGGYTF. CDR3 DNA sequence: TGTGCCAGCAGCCCGACCCCCCCGACAGGAGGGGGCTACACCTTC.

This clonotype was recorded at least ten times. CDR3 in amino acids: CASSIADVSKNIQYF. For the CDR3, the DNA is TGTGCCAGCAGTATAGCCGACGTGAGCAAAAACATTCAGTACTTC. V gene TRBV5-6 combines with J gene TRBJ2-4, with D hard to call. CDR3 size: 15 residues. Germline V CDR1 and CDR2: SGHDT, YYEEEE. The V gene lost 5 bases and the J gene lost 3 bases, with 15 bases spanning the gap.

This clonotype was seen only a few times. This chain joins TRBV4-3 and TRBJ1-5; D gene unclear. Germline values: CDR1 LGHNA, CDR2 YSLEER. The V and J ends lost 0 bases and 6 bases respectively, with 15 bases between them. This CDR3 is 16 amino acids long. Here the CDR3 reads CASSQDLGTGVQPQHF. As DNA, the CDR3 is TGCGCCAGCAGCCAAGACCTCGGCACGGGCGTTCAGCCCCAGCATTTT.

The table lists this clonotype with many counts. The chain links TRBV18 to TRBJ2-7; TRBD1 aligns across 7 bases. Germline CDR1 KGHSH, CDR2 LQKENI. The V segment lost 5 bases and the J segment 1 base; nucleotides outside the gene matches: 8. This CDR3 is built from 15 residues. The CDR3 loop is CASSTHRGVSYEQYF. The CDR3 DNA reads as TGTGCCAGCTCAACGCACAGGGGCGTTTCCTACGAGCAGTACTTC.

This CDR3 reads CASSHDWDGTYEQYF. The CDR3 region has the DNA TGCGCCAGCAGCCACGATTGGGACGGAACCTACGAGCAGTACTTC. This rearrangement joins TRBV4-1 to TRBJ2-7, with D perhaps assigned TRBD1 or TRBD2 (5 bases each). CDR1 and CDR2 from the germline V gene are MGHRA and YSYEKL. V was trimmed by 3 bases and J by 2 bases, leaving 14 bases between them. The CDR3 has 15 residues.

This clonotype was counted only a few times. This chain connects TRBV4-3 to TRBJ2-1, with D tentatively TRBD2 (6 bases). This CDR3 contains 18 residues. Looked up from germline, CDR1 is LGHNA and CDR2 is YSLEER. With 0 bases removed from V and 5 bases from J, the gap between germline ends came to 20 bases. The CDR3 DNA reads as TGCGCCAGCAGCCAAGATATCCGCCAGCGGGTTATGCACAATGAGCAGTTCTTC. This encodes CASSQDIRQRVMHNEQFF.

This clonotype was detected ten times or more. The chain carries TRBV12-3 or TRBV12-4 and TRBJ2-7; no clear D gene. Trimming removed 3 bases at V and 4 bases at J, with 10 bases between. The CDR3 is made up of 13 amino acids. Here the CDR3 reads CASSFALPYEQYF. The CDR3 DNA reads TGTGCCAGCAGTTTTGCCCTCCCTTACGAGCAGTACTTC.

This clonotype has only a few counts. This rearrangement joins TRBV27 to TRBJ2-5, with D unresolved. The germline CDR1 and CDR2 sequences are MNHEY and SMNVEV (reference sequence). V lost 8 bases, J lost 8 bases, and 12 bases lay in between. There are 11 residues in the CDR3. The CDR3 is CASGIYGTQYF. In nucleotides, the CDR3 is TGTGCCAGCGGGATTTATGGAACCCAGTACTTC.

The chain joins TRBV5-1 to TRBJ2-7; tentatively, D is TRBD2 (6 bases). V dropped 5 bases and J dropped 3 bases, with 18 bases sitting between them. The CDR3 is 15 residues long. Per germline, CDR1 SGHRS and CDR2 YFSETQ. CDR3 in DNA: TGCGCCAGCAGTGCGGGCGGGGCGTACTTCTACGAGCAGTACTTC. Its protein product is CASSAGGAYFYEQYF.